This T cell receptor beta chain was captured by sequencing in a study of PD-1 blockade in classical Hodgkin lymphoma (dated by TCRdb to about 2020). Regarding the complete study: Nivolumab dosing was 3 mg/kg intravenously every 2 weeks, continuing until either disease progression or unacceptable toxicity. The study used TCR beta sequencing and CyTOF to define a peripheral blood immune signature of response to PD-1 blockade in classical Hodgkin lymphoma.

Sample time point, as interpreted from the label and publication: cycle 2 day 1 (C2D1) of nivolumab. Relapse after autologous stem cell transplantation had occurred in all trial patients, and cohorts A, B and C were distinguished by prior brentuximab vedotin exposure. The trial cohort included fewer than 60 patients with relapsed/refractory classical Hodgkin lymphoma, and each patient had a best overall response of complete response, partial response or progressive disease. Single-agent nivolumab was administered to trial patients in the multi-cohort phase II CheckMate 205 trial. An independent review committee assessed best overall response using the 2007 International Working Group response criteria. Trial PBMCs were collected immediately before nivolumab initiation (C1D1) and during therapy at cycle 2 day 1 and cycle 4 day 1. Peripheral blood was collected in 8 mL Vacutainer Cell Preparation Tubes, from which PBMCs were isolated by centrifugation and then cryopreserved.

The study at large found these results: By C4D1, a significant rise was seen in CD4+ TCR diversity but not in CD8+ TCR diversity (p=0.0027 vs p=0.16), and the rise was most apparent among complete responders (p=0.02). Baseline TCR diversity was reported to be lower in newly diagnosed patients than in healthy donors, and even lower in relapsed/refractory patients. Lower diversity was observed in patients in whom nivolumab was started less than 1 year after ASCT, and these patients were excluded from later analyses so that confounding by immune reconstitution would be avoided. Among trial patients, those achieving complete response had baseline diversity similar to that of newly diagnosed patients, while diversity was significantly lower in partial responders and progressors. The study was restricted to a single clinical trial cohort, and the causes of repertoire differences, possibly disease activity or prior therapy, were left undefined.

Concerning this clone: Its antigen is still unknown. The sample holds no much larger clone one base away, and base qualities are not on file.

The Qiagen DNeasy kit was used to extract genomic DNA from unsorted PBMCs and from the negatively selected CD4+ and CD8+ fractions. TCR beta CDR3 regions were subjected to amplification by immunoSEQ multiplex PCR with primers that anneal to V and J segments. Amplification bias was minimized using a synthetic immune receptor repertoire, and residual bias was removed computationally after sequencing. The authors processed their data as follows. Custom Python scripts were used to quantify repertoire diversity as the Shannon entropy index. Unsorted, CD4+ and CD8+ repertoires were analyzed separately, except for combined analyses in which CD4+ and CD8+ sequences were merged in silico. Clonal expansion was defined as a frequency increase of at least 2-fold after treatment compared with C1D1, and clones undetected at baseline were assigned a pseudocount of 0.5. Clones with 0 or 1 copy at C1D1 were classified as singleton clones, and clones with 2 or more copies were classified as non-singleton clones. By matching protein sequences in sorted samples from the same patient, clones expanded in unsorted samples were annotated as CD4+, CD8+ or unknown. Wilcoxon tests on paired samples were used to test changes in diversity from C1D1 to C4D1. The clones in this table, taken by TCRdb from immuneACCESS, are in-frame only. Not every clone is retained; where verified, under half of the shortfall comes from an unresolved V gene, and the cause of the rest is unknown. Clone size and V and J calls were adopted from that table, with D and trimming inferred from the DNA. For this sample there are around 24,000 clones; approximately 64% appear just once. Of the sample, 12% falls within the top ten clones.

The CDR1 and CDR2 encoded by the germline V gene (reference sequence) are LNHDA and SQIVND. The V and J ends are trimmed by 5 bases and 2 bases, leaving 15 bases between them. Including the terminal cysteine and phenylalanine, the CDR3 comprises 15 residues. This entry keeps only the CDR3 DNA: 45 bases, framed from base 1. The sequence is built from TRBV19 and TRBJ1-2, and possibly TRBD1, on 5 matching bases. This sequence was found in a human donor with classical Hodgkin lymphoma. Sequencing used peripheral blood mononuclear cells (PBMCs), obtained before the second cycle of nivolumab. The base sequence is TGTGCCAGTAGTCCCCGAGAAGGGGCGAACTATGGCTACACCTTC. The resulting protein is CASSPREGANYGYTF.